Listed here are 4 T cell receptor beta chains from one sample, sequenced in a study of shared clonotypes between healthy human individuals. Here immunoSEQ multiplex PCR was the method, and the copy in TCRdb shows in-frame clones only, minus some. Of hundreds of thousands of clones listed, 76% are singletons. The specimen was PBMCs. The receptors here all came from a woman aged 40 to 55 in good health. Some clones in this sample may be carry-over from other donors' samples.

V gene TRBV7-6 combines with J gene TRBJ2-1, with D perhaps matching TRBD2 (7 bases). The CDR3 sequence is 15 residues long. V shed 5 bases and J shed 4 bases, with 15 bases lying between them. In germline, CDR1 is SGHVS, CDR2 FNYEAQ. Here the CDR3 reads CASSSKGGSYNEQFF. The DNA for the CDR3 is TGTGCCAGCAGCAGCAAGGGGGGGTCGTACAATGAGCAGTTCTTC.

A note on this clone: A far larger clone is just one base off, so this is likely a read error. The rearrangement uses TRBV18 and TRBJ2-7; no definite D call. The CDR3 extends over 14 amino acids. Germline loops: CDR1 KGHSH, CDR2 LQKENI. CDR3 sequence: CANSSADGSYEQYF. CDR3 DNA: TGTGCCAACTCATCCGCGGACGGGTCCTACGAGCAGTACTTC.

The chain carries TRBV18 and TRBJ1-1; tentatively, D is TRBD1 (6 bases). CDR3 length: 17 residues. Trimming pared 3 bases from V and 0 bases from J, leaving 17 bases between. Germline V gene lookup returns CDR1 KGHSH and CDR2 LQKENI. CDR3 DNA: TGTGCCAGCTCACCGGGGACACTTGAACTCATGAACACTGAAGCTTTCTTT. It yields the protein CASSPGTLELMNTEAFF.

The V call is TRBV13, the J call TRBJ1-1; TRBD1 agrees at 9 bases. Germline CDR1 PRHDT, CDR2 FYEKMQ (reference sequence). CDR3 length: 13 amino acids. After removal of 5 bases from V and 14 bases from J, the junction contained 12 bases not matched to a gene. The CDR3, as DNA: TGTGCCAGCAGCCCGATGACCCGGGACAGGGCGTTCTTT. Encoded protein: CASSPMTRDRAFF.